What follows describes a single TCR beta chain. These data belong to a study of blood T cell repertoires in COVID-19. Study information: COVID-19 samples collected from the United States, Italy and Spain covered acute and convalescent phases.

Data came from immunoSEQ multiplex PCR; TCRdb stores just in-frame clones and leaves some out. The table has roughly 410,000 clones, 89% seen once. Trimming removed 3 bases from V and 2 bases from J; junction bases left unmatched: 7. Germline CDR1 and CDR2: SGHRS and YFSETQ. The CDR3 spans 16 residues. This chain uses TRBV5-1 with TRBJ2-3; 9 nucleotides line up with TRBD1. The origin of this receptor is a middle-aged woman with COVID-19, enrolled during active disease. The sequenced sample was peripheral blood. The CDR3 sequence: CASSSRTGANTDTQYF. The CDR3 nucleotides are TGCGCCAGCAGCTCCAGGACAGGGGCCAACACAGATACGCAGTATTTT.